A selection of T cell receptor beta chains follows, all from one sample in a study of T cells in narcolepsy. Assay used: immunoSEQ multiplex PCR; TCRdb lists only in-frame clones, some missing. The repertoire consists of some 25,000 clones, with 50% to 65% occurring once and the leading ten covering around 12%. The sample consisted of memory (CD45RA-) CD4+ T cells from blood. The receptors were sampled from a human donor in good health. Both conserved end residues are part of each CDR3. A D gene is named only where the DNA matches it firmly. A clone size is listed for some rows: how often the clone was seen (once, few, many), or a class if it is expanded.

j_call: TRBJ1-2; v_call: TRBV6-5; d_call: NA; clone_size: few; cdr3_length: 16; cdr3_nt: TGTGCCAGCAGTTACTCTTCGGCCACTCCCGGGCATGGCTACACCTTC; cdr3_aa: CASSYSSATPGHGYTF
j_call: TRBJ1-5; v_call: TRBV29-1; d_call: NA; clone_size: once; cdr3_length: 12; cdr3_nt: TGCAGCGTTCTTTTCAGCAATCAGCCCCAGCATTTT; cdr3_aa: CSVLFSNQPQHF
j_call: TRBJ1-5; v_call: TRBV5-6; d_call: NA; clone_size: NA; cdr3_length: 13; cdr3_nt: TGTGCCAGCTCCCAGGCAGGGCTTCAGCCCCAGCATTTT; cdr3_aa: CASSQAGLQPQHF
j_call: TRBJ1-5; v_call: TRBV30; d_call: NA; clone_size: NA; cdr3_length: 13; cdr3_nt: TGTGCCTGGAGTGTGAGCAGCAATCAGCCCCAGCATTTT; cdr3_aa: CAWSVSSNQPQHF
j_call: TRBJ2-2; v_call: TRBV9; d_call: TRBD2; clone_size: once; cdr3_length: 14; cdr3_nt: TGTGCCAGCAGATTAGCGGGGGACACCGGGGAGCTGTTTTTT; cdr3_aa: CASRLAGDTGELFF
j_call: TRBJ2-2; v_call: TRBV15; d_call: TRBD2; clone_size: NA; cdr3_length: 16; cdr3_nt: TGTGCCACCAGCAGAGATCTAGCGGGAACGACCGGGGAGCTGTTTTTT; cdr3_aa: CATSRDLAGTTGELFF
j_call: TRBJ2-7; v_call: TRBV4-3; d_call: NA; clone_size: few; cdr3_length: 14; cdr3_nt: TGCGCCAGCAGCGGTGATTGGAGCTCCTACGAGCAGTACTTC; cdr3_aa: CASSGDWSSYEQYF
j_call: TRBJ2-2; v_call: TRBV2; d_call: NA; clone_size: NA; cdr3_length: 13; cdr3_nt: TGTGCCAGCAGTGAATCTAAGGCCGGGGAGCTGTTTTTT; cdr3_aa: CASSESKAGELFF
j_call: TRBJ1-6; v_call: TRBV19; d_call: NA; clone_size: NA; cdr3_length: 14; cdr3_nt: TGTGCCAGTAGTCAGCGGGGAGGCAATTCACCCCTCCACTTT; cdr3_aa: CASSQRGGNSPLHF
j_call: TRBJ2-7; v_call: TRBV28; d_call: NA; clone_size: NA; cdr3_length: 15; cdr3_nt: TGTGCCAGCAGCTCCGGTGGGGGGGCCCCCTACGAGCAGTACTTC; cdr3_aa: CASSSGGGAPYEQYF
j_call: TRBJ2-7; v_call: TRBV6-1; d_call: TRBD1; clone_size: NA; cdr3_length: 13; cdr3_nt: TGTGCCAGCAGTGAAACAGGGGACGTCGAGCAGTACTTC; cdr3_aa: CASSETGDVEQYF
j_call: TRBJ2-6; v_call: TRBV5-1; d_call: NA; clone_size: few; cdr3_length: 12; cdr3_nt: TGCGCCAGCCGGTCTGGGGCCAACGTCCTGACTTTC; cdr3_aa: CASRSGANVLTF
j_call: TRBJ2-1; v_call: TRBV4-3; d_call: NA; clone_size: NA; cdr3_length: 17; cdr3_nt: TGCGCCAGCAGCCAAGGGACGGTTATGAGCTCCTACAATGAGCAGTTCTTC; cdr3_aa: CASSQGTVMSSYNEQFF
j_call: TRBJ2-7; v_call: TRBV19; d_call: TRBD2; clone_size: NA; cdr3_length: 15; cdr3_nt: TGTGCCAGTAGTGCAAGACTAGCGGGGGCCTACGAGCAGTACTTC; cdr3_aa: CASSARLAGAYEQYF
j_call: TRBJ2-5; v_call: TRBV5-5; d_call: TRBD2; clone_size: NA; cdr3_length: 15; cdr3_nt: TGTGCCAGCAGCGGACTCTCTAGCGGGTTAGAGACCCAGTACTTC; cdr3_aa: CASSGLSSGLETQYF
j_call: TRBJ1-5; v_call: TRBV7-3; d_call: NA; clone_size: NA; cdr3_length: 12; cdr3_nt: TGTGCCAGCAGCTTTAGAGATCAGCCCCAGCATTTT; cdr3_aa: CASSFRDQPQHF
j_call: TRBJ2-7; v_call: TRBV18; d_call: NA; clone_size: NA; cdr3_length: 19; cdr3_nt: TGTGCCAGCTCACCACTTAGGGGAGGATCCCGTATTCAGCAGGACGAGCAGTACTTC; cdr3_aa: CASSPLRGGSRIQQDEQYF